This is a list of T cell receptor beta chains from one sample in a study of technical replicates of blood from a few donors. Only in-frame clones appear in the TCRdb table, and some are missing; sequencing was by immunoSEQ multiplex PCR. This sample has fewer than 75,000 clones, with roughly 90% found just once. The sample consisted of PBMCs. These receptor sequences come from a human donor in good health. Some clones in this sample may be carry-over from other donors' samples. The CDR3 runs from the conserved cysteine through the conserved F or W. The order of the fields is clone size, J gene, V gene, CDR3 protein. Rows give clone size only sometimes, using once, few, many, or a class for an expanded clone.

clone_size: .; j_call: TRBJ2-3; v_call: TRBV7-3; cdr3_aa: CASSFGGSSTDTQYF
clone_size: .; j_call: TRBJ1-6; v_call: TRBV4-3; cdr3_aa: CASSRDRSSYNSPLHF
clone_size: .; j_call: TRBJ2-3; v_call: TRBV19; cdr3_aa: CASSMVRTSGTDTQYF
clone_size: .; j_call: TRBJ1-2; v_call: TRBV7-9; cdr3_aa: CASSLAGGRGLLYGYTF
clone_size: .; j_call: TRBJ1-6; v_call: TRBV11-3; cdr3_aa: CASSSGQGYNSPLHF
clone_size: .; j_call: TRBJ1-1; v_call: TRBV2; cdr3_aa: CASSDGGQVEAFF
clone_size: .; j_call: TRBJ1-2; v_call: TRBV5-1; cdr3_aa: CASSLGGDGYTF
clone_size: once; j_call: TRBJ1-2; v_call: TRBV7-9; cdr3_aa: CASSLPGDNYGYTF
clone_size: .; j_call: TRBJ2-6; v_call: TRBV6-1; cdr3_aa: CATARGANVLTF
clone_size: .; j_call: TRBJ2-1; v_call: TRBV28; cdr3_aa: CASSMSGDNEQFF
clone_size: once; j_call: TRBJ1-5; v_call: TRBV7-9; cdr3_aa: CASSFGDRYSNQPQHF
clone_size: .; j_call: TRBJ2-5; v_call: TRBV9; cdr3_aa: CASSARLVRETQYF
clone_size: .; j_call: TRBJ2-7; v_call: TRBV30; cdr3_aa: CAWSEGTGGMDEQYF
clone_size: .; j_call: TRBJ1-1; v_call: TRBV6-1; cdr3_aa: CASRAGWGINEAFF
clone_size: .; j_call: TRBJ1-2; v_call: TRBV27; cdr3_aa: CASSLRGFNYGYTF
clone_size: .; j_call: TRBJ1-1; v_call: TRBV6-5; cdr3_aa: CASSRGFTEAFF
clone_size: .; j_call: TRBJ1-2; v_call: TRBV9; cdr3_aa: CASSETGTGDVGYTF
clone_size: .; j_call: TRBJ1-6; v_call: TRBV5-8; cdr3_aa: CASSLAGTERAPLHF
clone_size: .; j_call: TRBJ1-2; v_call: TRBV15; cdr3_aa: CATSTGTVYGYTF
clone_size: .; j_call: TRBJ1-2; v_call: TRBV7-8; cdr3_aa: CASSSSRGLINYGYTF
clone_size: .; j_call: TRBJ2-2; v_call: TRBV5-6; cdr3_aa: CASSALTERTGELFF
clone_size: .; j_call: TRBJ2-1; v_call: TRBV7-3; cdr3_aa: CASSPGLAVYNEQFF
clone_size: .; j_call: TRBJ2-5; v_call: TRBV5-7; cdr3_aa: CASSPEWLLDFQETQYF
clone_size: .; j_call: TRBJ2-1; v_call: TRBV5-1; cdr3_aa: CASSFSGGARNEQFF
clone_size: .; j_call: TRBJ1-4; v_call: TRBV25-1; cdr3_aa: CASSESPGQGDEKLFF
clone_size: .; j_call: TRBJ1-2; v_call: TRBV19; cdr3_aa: CASSIDGEYGYTF
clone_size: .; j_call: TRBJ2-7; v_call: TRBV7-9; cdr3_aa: CASSLGGPSGEHEQYF
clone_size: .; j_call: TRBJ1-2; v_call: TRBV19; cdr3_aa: CASSILLGTVLNYGYTF
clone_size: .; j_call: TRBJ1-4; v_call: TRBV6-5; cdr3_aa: CASRLNRATNEKLFF
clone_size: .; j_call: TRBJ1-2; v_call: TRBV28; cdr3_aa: CASSPPGQGFGYTF
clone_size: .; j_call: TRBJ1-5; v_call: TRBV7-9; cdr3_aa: CASSLDGAGKGNQPQHF
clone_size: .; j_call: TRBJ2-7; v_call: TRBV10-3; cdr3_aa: CAISWGSEYEQYF
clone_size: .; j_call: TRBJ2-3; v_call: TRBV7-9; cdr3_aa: CAHGRGDADTQYF
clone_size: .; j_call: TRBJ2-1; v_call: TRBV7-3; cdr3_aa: CASSLTGGKLYNEQFF
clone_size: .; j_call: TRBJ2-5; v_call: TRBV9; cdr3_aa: CASSVGTEETQYF
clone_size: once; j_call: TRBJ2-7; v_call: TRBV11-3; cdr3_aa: CASSVELAGAPRNYEQYF
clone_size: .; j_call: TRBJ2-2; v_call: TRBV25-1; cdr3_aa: CASSKEGGAFANTGELFF
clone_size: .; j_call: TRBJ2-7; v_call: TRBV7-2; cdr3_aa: CASSPQGGGGTYEQYF
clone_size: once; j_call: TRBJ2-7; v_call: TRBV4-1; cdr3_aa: CASSLIAGGLREQYF
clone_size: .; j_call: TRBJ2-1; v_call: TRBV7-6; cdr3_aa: CASGTGSIQINNEQFF
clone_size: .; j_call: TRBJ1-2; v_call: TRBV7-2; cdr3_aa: CASSFPTGGAGYGYTF
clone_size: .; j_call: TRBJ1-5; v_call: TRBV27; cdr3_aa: CASSSPGQFNQPQHF
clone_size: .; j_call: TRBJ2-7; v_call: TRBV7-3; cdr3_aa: CASSRTSGSSEQYF
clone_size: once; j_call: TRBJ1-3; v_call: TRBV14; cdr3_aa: CASSPPGQGAGNTIYF
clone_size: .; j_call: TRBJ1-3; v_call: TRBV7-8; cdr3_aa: CASSLEGGTIYF
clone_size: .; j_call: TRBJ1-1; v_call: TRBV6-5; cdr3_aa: CASSYSRQGNTEAFF
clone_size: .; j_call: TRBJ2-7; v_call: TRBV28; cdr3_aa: CASSSPTSGSGHEQYF
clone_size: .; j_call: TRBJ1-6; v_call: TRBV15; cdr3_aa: CATSRGTANSPLHF
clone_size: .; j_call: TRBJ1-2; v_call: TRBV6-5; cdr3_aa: CASSYRGGGYTF
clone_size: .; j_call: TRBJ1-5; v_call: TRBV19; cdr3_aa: CASSVLHQPQHF